The clone carrying this TCR beta chain showed up just once. The antigen is not known. The data were obtained in a study of T cell clonotyping in hematopoietic cell transplantation. CDR1 and CDR2 from the germline V gene are SGHAT and FQDESV (reference sequence). J gave up 3 bases and V 5 bases, and 9 bases lay outside the gene matches. There are 15 residues in the CDR3. Broader study findings: Pathologically expanded recipient clonotypes increased progressively from day 30 to day 180 as diversity fell. CD4 and CD8 repertoire contributions could not be separated without sorting.

Data came from immunoSEQ multiplex PCR; TCRdb stores just in-frame clones and leaves some out. The table has about 36,000 clones, 80% to 90% seen once; the top ten hold roughly 2%. The rearrangement joins TRBV11-1 to TRBJ2-7; 8 bases match TRBD2. The receptor was derived from a woman in her 40s in good health. Some clones in this sample may be carry-over from other donors' samples. Sequences were obtained from peripheral blood mononuclear cells. In nucleotides, the CDR3 is TGTGCCAGCAGCCCCCCGGGACTAGAGATCTACGAGCAGTACTTC. Translating gives CASSPPGLEIYEQYF. The whole variable domain, remainder taken from reference TRBV11-1 and TRBJ2-7, is EAEVAQSPRYKITEKSQAVAFWCDPISGHATLYWYRQILGQGPELLVQFQDESVVDDSQLPKDRFSAERLKGVDSTLKIQPAELGDSAMYLCASSPPGLEIYEQYFGPGTRLTVT.